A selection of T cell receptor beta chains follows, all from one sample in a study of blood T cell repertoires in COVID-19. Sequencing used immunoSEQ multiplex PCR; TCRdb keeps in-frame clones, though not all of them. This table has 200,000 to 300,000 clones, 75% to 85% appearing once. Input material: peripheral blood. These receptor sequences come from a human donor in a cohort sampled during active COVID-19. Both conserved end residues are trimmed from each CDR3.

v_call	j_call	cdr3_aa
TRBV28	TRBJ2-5	ASSFSLRQALLNTQETQY
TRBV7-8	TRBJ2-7	ASSRTSGYEQY
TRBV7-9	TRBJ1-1	ASSLAGLNTEAF
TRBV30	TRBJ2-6	AWDAGAGANVLT
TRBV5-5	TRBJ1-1	ASSSAGRNTEAF
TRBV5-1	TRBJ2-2	ASSLAILAGDTGELF
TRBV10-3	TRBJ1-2	AIMGTANYGYT
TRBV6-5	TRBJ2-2	ASSYKAGATGELF
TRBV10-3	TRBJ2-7	ATRQGTYEQY
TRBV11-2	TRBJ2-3	ASTGFAGANTDTQY
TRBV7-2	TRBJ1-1	ASSFDRASEAF
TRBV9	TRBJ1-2	ASSVAGGLGYT
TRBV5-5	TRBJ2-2	ASRTTGTGELF
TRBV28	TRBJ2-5	ASRDTTGERETQY
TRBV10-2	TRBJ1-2	ASTKSEDFYGYT
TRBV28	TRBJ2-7	ASSLSGTSGWVGEQY
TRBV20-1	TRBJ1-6	SASRVTGSSYNSPLH
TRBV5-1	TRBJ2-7	ASSLMSGGAHYEQY
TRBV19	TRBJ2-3	ASSFTGTGLTDTQY
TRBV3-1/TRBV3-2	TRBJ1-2	ASSPSGDNYGYT
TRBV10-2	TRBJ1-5	ASSPRAGNNQPQH
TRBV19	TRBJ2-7	ASSPPSGEQY
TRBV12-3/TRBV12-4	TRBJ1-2	ASSPARGYGYT
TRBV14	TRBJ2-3	ASSLRTGRADTQY
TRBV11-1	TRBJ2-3	ASSLGGGTDTQY
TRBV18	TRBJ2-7	ASSSVSGTYEQY
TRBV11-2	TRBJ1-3	ASSLDPPGSSGNTIY